The 14 T cell receptor beta chains presented below share a single source sample, sequenced in a study of T cells after posttransplantation cyclophosphamide. Treatment was busulfan-fludarabine conditioning, a marrow graft, and cyclophosphamide on days +3 and +4. Here immunoSEQ multiplex PCR was the method, and the copy in TCRdb shows in-frame clones only, minus some. Of about 43,000 clones listed, about 90% are singletons. The sequencing here drew on PBMCs, taken around 60 days after allogeneic stem cell transplant with posttransplant cyclophosphamide. These receptors all come from a male patient between 55 and 70 years old who received an allogeneic stem cell transplant from a related donor and was CMV-positive. The graft donor may have given rise to some T cells.

The rearrangement joins TRBV6-1 to TRBJ2-4; maybe TRBD1 (6 bases). This CDR3 is 15 amino acids long. Germline CDR1 reads MNHNS; CDR2 reads SASEGT. V was pared by 4 bases and J by 3 bases, with 13 bases between. CDR3 bases: TGTGCCAGCAGTGGAACAGGGTTAGTCAAAAACATTCAGTACTTC. It encodes CASSGTGLVKNIQYF.

The count of this clone is one. V is TRBV5-1 and J is TRBJ2-1; 9 nucleotides match TRBD1. The germline CDR1 and CDR2 sequences are SGHRS and YFSETQ. V gave up 3 bases and J gave up 8 bases; unmatched junction bases: 3. This CDR3 is built from 13 residues. The CDR3 here is CASSSDRGDEQFF. The CDR3 DNA reads TGCGCCAGCAGCTCGGACAGGGGCGATGAGCAGTTCTTC.

The chain recombines TRBV14 with TRBJ2-7, with a possible D match to TRBD2 (6 bases). The CDR3 has 15 amino acids. V was cut by 2 bases and J by 2 bases, with 13 bases left in between. Germline lookup yields CDR1 SGHDN and CDR2 FVKESK. DNA for the CDR3: TGTGCCAGCAGCCAACGAAGCGGGCCCACCTACGAGCAGTACTTC. It translates to CASSQRSGPTYEQYF.

The chain has TRBV19 and TRBJ1-2; D call uncertain. The V gene's germline CDR1 is LNHDA and CDR2 SQIVND (reference sequence). Trimming removed 11 bases at V and 6 bases at J, with 7 bases between. The CDR3 loop spans 9 amino acids. The CDR3 sequence is CAGTDGYTF. Written as DNA, the CDR3 is TGTGCCGGCACAGATGGCTACACCTTC. Combining the CDR3 with reference TRBV19 and TRBJ1-2 gives the whole variable domain DGGITQSPKYLFRKEGQNVTLSCEQNLNHDAMYWYRQDPGQGLRLIYYSQIVNDFQKGDIAEGYSVSREKKESFPLTVTSAQKNPTAFYLCAGTDGYTFGSGTRLTVV.

The V call is TRBV5-5, the J call TRBJ1-3, with 8 bases identical to TRBD1. Trimming took 3 bases from V and 1 from J; bases not matched to a gene: 3. The length of the CDR3 is 15 residues. CDR1 is SGHKS, CDR2 YYEKEE, per germline (reference sequence). CDR3: CASSSTGASGNTIYF. CDR3 sequence (DNA): TGTGCCAGCAGCTCGACAGGGGCTTCTGGAAACACCATATATTTT.

The chain joins TRBV10-3 to TRBJ1-2; 10 bases map to TRBD1. The CDR3 covers 15 residues. V dropped 0 bases and J dropped 5; count of bases not matched to a gene: 3. Germline assignment: CDR1 ENHRY and CDR2 SYGVKD. In DNA, the CDR3 is TGTGCCATCAGTGAGTCTGACAGGGGGCTTTATGGCTACACCTTC. Its protein product is CAISESDRGLYGYTF.

The J gene is TRBJ2-5, the V gene TRBV5-6, with TRBD1 matching over 7 bases. Trimming cost V 4 bases and J 2 bases; bases outside gene matches: 8. The CDR3 is made up of 15 amino acids. CDR1 and CDR2 (germline): SGHDT, YYEEEE. The CDR3 DNA is TGTGCCAGCAGCAAAGCCCCGACAGGGCAAGAGACCCAGTACTTC. Residues: CASSKAPTGQETQYF.

The V call is TRBV6-5, the J call TRBJ1-2; perhaps TRBD1 as D (5 bases). Trimming removed 7 bases from V and 4 bases from J, with 13 bases in between. CDR1 and CDR2 from the germline V gene are MNHEY and SVGAGI. This CDR3 is built from 13 residues. The CDR3 DNA reads as TGTGCCAGCACGGGGGGGACCGGCTATGGCTACACCTTC. The encoded protein is CASTGGTGYGYTF.

J is TRBJ1-6 and V is TRBV18; D gene uncertain. With 4 bases removed from V and 10 bases from J, the gap between germline ends came to 8 bases. CDR3 length: 12 residues. Germline V gene data show CDR1 as KGHSH and CDR2 as LQKENI. This chain's CDR3 is CASSLDISPLHF. DNA of the CDR3: TGTGCCAGCTCACTAGATATCTCACCCCTCCACTTT.

V gene TRBV5-1 combines with J gene TRBJ2-7; D remains unclear. Trimming removed 1 base at V and 1 base at J, with 15 bases between. Germline CDR1 SGHRS, CDR2 YFSETQ. The CDR3 runs to 16 residues. The CDR3 region is CASSLNRVLPSYEQYV. The CDR3 nucleotides are TGCGCCAGCAGCTTGAACCGGGTCTTACCTTCCTACGAGCAGTACGTC.

The chain employs TRBV28 and TRBJ1-2; the match to TRBD1 covers 10 bases. Germline CDR1 and CDR2: MDHEN and SYDVKM. The V gene end was trimmed by 5 bases and the J gene end by 6 bases; junction bases not matched to a gene: 9. This CDR3 has 15 amino acids. The CDR3 DNA sequence: TGTGCCAGCAGTCAAGGGACAGGGGCGAGTGATGGCTACACCTTC. Protein sequence: CASSQGTGASDGYTF.

The chain couples TRBV11-3 to TRBJ2-1, with D perhaps TRBD2 (6 bases). Germline CDR1 is SGHNT and CDR2 is YENEEA. The length of the CDR3 is 12 residues. The germline V and J ends were trimmed by 5 bases and 10 bases, with 12 bases remaining between them. The CDR3, as DNA: TGTGCCAGCAGCCCCCCGGGGGAGGAGCAGTTCTTC. Amino acids: CASSPPGEEQFF.

The chain uses TRBV6-4 and TRBJ1-2; no definite D call. The CDR3 is 17 residues long. Germline-derived CDR1 and CDR2 are MRHNA and SNTAGT. Trimming took 6 bases from V and 2 from J, leaving 22 bases between them. The CDR3 DNA reads TGTGCCAGCAGGACGTTGGGGAGGGTTGGAGTCAACTATGGCTACACCTTC. Its translation: CASRTLGRVGVNYGYTF.

This chain links TRBV7-2 with TRBJ1-1, with a tentative D call TRBD1 (5 bases). The V end lost 5 bases, the J end lost 1 base, and 11 bases lay between the germline ends. The CDR3 is made up of 14 amino acids. The germline CDR1 and CDR2 sequences are SGHTA and FQGNSA. CDR3 amino acids: CASSQGAWNTEAFF. The CDR3 DNA is TGTGCCAGCAGCCAAGGGGCGTGGAACACTGAAGCTTTCTTT.